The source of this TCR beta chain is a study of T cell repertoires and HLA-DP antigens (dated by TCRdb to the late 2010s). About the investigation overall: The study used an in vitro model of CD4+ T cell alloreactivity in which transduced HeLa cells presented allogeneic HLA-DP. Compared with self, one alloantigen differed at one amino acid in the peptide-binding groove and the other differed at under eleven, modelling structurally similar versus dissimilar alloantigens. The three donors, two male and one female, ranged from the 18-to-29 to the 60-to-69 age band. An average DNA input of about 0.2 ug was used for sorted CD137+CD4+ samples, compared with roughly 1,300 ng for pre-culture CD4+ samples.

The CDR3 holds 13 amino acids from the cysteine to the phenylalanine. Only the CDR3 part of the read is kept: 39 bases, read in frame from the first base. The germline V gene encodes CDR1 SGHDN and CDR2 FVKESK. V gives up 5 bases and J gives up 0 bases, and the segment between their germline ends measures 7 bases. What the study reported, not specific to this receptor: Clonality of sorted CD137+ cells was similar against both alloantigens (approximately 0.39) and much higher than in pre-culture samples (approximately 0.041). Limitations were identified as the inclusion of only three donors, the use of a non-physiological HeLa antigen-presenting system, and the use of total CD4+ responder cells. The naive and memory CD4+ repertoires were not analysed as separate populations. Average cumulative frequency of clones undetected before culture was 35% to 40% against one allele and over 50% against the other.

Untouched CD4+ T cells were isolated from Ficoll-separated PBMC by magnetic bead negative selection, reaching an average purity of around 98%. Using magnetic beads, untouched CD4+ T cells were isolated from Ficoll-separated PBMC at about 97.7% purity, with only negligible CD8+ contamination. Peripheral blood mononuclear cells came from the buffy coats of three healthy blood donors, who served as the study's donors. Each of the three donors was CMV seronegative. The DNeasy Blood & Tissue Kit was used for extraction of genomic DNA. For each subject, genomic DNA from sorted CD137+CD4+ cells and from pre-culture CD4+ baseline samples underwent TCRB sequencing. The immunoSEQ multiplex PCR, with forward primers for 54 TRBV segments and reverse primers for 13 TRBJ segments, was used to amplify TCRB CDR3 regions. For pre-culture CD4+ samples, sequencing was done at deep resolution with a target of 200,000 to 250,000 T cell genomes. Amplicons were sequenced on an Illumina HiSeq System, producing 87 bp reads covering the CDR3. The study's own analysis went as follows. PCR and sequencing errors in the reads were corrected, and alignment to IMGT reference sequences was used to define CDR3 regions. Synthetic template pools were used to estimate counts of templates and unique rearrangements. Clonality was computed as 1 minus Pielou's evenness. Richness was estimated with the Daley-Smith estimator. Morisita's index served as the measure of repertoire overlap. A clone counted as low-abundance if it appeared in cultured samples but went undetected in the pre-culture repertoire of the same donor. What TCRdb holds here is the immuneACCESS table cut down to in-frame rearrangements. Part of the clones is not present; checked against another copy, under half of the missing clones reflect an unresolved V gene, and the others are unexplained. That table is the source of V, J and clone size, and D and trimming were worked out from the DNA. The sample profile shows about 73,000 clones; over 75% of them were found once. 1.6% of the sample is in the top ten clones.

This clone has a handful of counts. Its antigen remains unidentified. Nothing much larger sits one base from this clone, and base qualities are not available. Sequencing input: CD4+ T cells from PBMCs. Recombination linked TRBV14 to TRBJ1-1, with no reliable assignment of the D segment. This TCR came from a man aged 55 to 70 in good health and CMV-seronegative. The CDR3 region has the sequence CASSSHLNTEAFF. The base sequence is TGTGCCAGCAGCTCACACCTGAACACTGAAGCTTTCTTT.